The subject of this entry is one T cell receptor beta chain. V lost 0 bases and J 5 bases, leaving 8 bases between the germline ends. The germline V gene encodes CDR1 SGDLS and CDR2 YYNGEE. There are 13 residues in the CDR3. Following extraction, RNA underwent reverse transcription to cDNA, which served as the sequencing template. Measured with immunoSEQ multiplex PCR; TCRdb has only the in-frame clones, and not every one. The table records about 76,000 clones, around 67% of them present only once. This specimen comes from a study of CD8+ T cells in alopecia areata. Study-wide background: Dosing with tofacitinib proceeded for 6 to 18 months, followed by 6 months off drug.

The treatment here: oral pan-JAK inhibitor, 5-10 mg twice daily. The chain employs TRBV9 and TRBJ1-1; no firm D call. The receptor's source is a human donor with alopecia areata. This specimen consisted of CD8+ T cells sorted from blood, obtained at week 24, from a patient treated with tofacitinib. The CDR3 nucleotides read TGTGCCAGCAGCGTAGAGGCAGCGACTGAAGCTTTCTTT. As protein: CASSVEAATEAFF.